The 17 T cell receptor beta chains presented below share a single source sample, sequenced in a study of cytomegalovirus exposure and HLA in healthy donors (TCRdb year 2017). The method was the immunoSEQ multiplex PCR assay. For the multiplex PCR, a mixture combining 60 forward primers for TCR Vbeta segments and 13 reverse primers for TCR Jbeta segments was used. TCRdb mirrors the immuneACCESS table, restricted to in-frame sequences. Some clones are absent from its copies; in checked studies, under half trace to an unresolved V gene, and the reason for the others is unknown. This sample is represented by about 130,000 clones; around 85% of them were singletons. Approximately 4% of the sample is held by the ten biggest clonotypes. Sequencing was done on a sample of PBMCs. The source is a man younger than 35 in good health and CMV-seropositive.

The chain uses TRBV7-8 and TRBJ1-1; D ambiguous. The V gene's germline CDR1 is SGHVS and CDR2 FQNEAQ. V shed 1 base and J shed 5 bases, with 14 bases lying between them. CDR3 length equals 15 residues. CDR3 DNA sequence: TGTGCCAGCAGCTTAGATGAGGGAATTGATACTGAAGCTTTCTTT. It translates to CASSLDEGIDTEAFF.

This chain connects TRBV6-1 to TRBJ2-1; possible D gene TRBD2, 5 bases. The germline gives CDR1 MNHNS, CDR2 SASEGT. V shed 0 bases and J shed 9 bases, with 9 bases lying between them. The CDR3 extends over 13 amino acids. The CDR3 nucleotides are TGTGCCAGCAGTGAAGCTAGCGCAGGTGAGCAGTTCTTC. Its translation is CASSEASAGEQFF.

CDR3 DNA sequence: TGTGCCAGCAGCTTAGTGAGGGGGATGGTGTACGAGCAGTACTTC. This encodes CASSLVRGMVYEQYF. The J gene is TRBJ2-7, the V gene TRBV11-2, with D possibly TRBD1 on 6 matching bases. V was clipped by 1 base and J by 4 bases, with 14 bases between them. There are 15 residues in the CDR3. The V gene's germline CDR1 is SGHAT and CDR2 FQNNGV. The entire variable domain, with the rest obtained from reference TRBV11-2 and TRBJ2-7, is as follows: EAGVAQSPRYKIIEKRQSVAFWCNPISGHATLYWYQQILGQGPKLLIQFQNNGVVDDSQLPKDRFSAERLKGVDSTLKIQPAKLEDSAVYLCASSLVRGMVYEQYFGPGTRLTVT.

The V and J genes are TRBV10-1 and TRBJ2-1; the match to TRBD2 covers 8 bases. The junction had 8 bases not matched to a gene; V was cut back by 3 bases and J by 7 bases. The CDR3 runs to 15 residues. Germline V gene data show CDR1 as WNHNN and CDR2 as SYGVQD (reference sequence). Here the CDR3 reads CASSDSGSGANEQFF. CDR3 sequence (DNA): TGCGCCAGCAGTGATAGCGGTAGCGGGGCGAATGAGCAGTTCTTC.

The V and J genes are TRBV6-1 and TRBJ1-2; TRBD1 is a possible D gene (5 bases). The germline gives CDR1 MNHNS, CDR2 SASEGT. The CDR3 is made up of 14 amino acids. V was cut by 0 bases and J by 5 bases, with 10 bases left in between. DNA of the CDR3: TGTGCCAGCAGTGAAGCGTCACGGGGGTATGGCTACACCTTC. Protein product: CASSEASRGYGYTF.

The V and J genes are TRBV9 and TRBJ2-1, with 7 bases lining up with TRBD1. Trimming cost V 4 bases and J 2 bases; bases outside gene matches: 6. The CDR3 totals 15 residues. CDR1 and CDR2 (germline): SGDLS, YYNGEE. CDR3 DNA sequence: TGTGCCAGCAGCCCTCGACAGGGAACCTACAATGAGCAGTTCTTC. It specifies CASSPRQGTYNEQFF.

The rearrangement links TRBV7-2 to TRBJ2-1; TRBD2 might be the D (5 bases). This CDR3 has 15 amino acids. V lost 5 bases and J lost 8, with 19 bases in between. The germline CDR1 and CDR2 sequences are SGHTA and FQGNSA. This chain's CDR3 is CASSEVGSAGYEQFF. Written as DNA, the CDR3 is TGTGCCAGCAGCGAGGTGGGGTCCGCGGGCTATGAGCAGTTCTTC.

The chain uses TRBV30 and TRBJ2-3, with TRBD2 matching 7 bases. The CDR3 covers 13 residues. Trimming took 0 bases from V and 11 from J; bases not matched to a gene: 8. The germline V gene encodes CDR1 GTSNPN and CDR2 SVGIG (reference sequence). The CDR3 DNA follows: TGTGCCTGGAGTGTACACGGGGAGGGCATGCAGTATTTT. Translation gives CAWSVHGEGMQYF.

The V and J genes are TRBV6-6 and TRBJ1-2, with TRBD1 identical over 9 bases. Germline loops: CDR1 MNHNY, CDR2 SVGAGI (reference sequence). The CDR3 extends over 15 amino acids. V trimming: 6 bases; J trimming: 5 bases; junction bases outside the gene matches: 10. CDR3 sequence: CASRTGGWVGYGYTF. CDR3 bases: TGTGCCAGCAGAACAGGGGGCTGGGTGGGGTATGGCTACACCTTC.

This clone has only one observation. J is TRBJ2-1 and V is TRBV5-1; no clear D gene. The germline CDR1 and CDR2 sequences are SGHRS and YFSETQ. CDR3 length: 11 amino acids. The V end lost 3 bases, the J end lost 7 bases, and 5 bases lay between the germline ends. This CDR3 reads CASSSGNEQFF. CDR3 nucleotides: TGCGCCAGCAGCTCGGGTAATGAGCAGTTCTTC. The full variable domain, with the rest looked up from reference TRBV5-1 and TRBJ2-1, is KAGVTQTPRYLIKTRGQQVTLSCSPISGHRSVSWYQQTPGQGLQFLFEYFSETQRNKGNFPGRFSGRQFSNSRSEMNVSTLELGDSALYLCASSSGNEQFFGPGTRLTVL.

The rearrangement joins TRBV2 to TRBJ2-5; tentatively, D is TRBD2 (5 bases). The CDR3 has 18 amino acids. From germline, CDR1 is SNHLY and CDR2 FYNNEI. V dropped 0 bases and J dropped 0 bases, with 17 bases sitting between them. The CDR3 sequence: CASSEAQEAVADQETQYF. CDR3 DNA sequence: TGTGCCAGCAGTGAAGCGCAGGAGGCGGTGGCAGACCAAGAGACCCAGTACTTC.

DNA for the CDR3: TGTGCCTGCCCTTTCAGGGGGCTGAACACCGGGGAGCTGTTTTTT. Its translation is CACPFRGLNTGELFF. This chain connects TRBV30 to TRBJ2-2; TRBD1 agrees at 8 bases. Germline V CDR1 and CDR2: GTSNPN, SVGIG (reference sequence). Germline trimming cut 6 bases from V and 1 base from J; bases unmatched to any gene: 7. This CDR3 region has 15 residues. The full variable domain, in which reference TRBV30 and TRBJ2-2 provide the parts outside the CDR3, is SQTIHQWPATLVQPVGSPLSLECTVEGTSNPNLYWYRQAAGRGLQLLFYSVGIGQISSEVPQNLSASRPQDRQFILSSKKLLLSDSGFYLCACPFRGLNTGELFFGEGSRLTVL.

The genes are TRBV7-9 and TRBJ2-7; D is possibly TRBD1 (6 bases). The CDR3 has 14 residues. Per germline, CDR1 SEHNR and CDR2 FQNEAQ (reference sequence). V was cut by 5 bases and J by 7 bases, with 18 bases left in between. The chain's CDR3 is CASSPRDTTLEQYF. DNA of the CDR3: TGTGCCAGCAGCCCTAGGGACACGACTCTTGAGCAGTACTTC.

The chain links TRBV18 to TRBJ1-2; possible D gene TRBD1, 6 bases. This CDR3 spans 17 amino acids. Germline lookup yields CDR1 KGHSH and CDR2 LQKENI. V lost 3 bases and J 5 bases, leaving 22 bases between the germline ends. In nucleotides, the CDR3 is TGTGCCAGCTCACCTCAAAGACAGGAAGCGTCCCTTTATGGCTACACCTTC. It translates to CASSPQRQEASLYGYTF. Using reference TRBV18 and TRBJ1-2 for the parts outside the CDR3, the full variable domain is NAGVMQNPRHLVRRRGQEARLRCSPMKGHSHVYWYRQLPEEGLKFMVYLQKENIIDESGMPKERFSAEFPKEGPSILRIQQVVRGDSAAYFCASSPQRQEASLYGYTFGSGTRLTVV.

This clone appeared once. CDR3 region: CASSPPGGVNYGYTF. The CDR3 DNA is TGCGCCAGCAGCCCCCCCGGGGGGGTAAACTATGGCTACACCTTC. V gene TRBV4-1 combines with J gene TRBJ1-2, with a tentative D call TRBD1 (5 bases). V dropped 4 bases and J dropped 2 bases, with 14 bases sitting between them. The germline V gene has CDR1 MGHRA and CDR2 YSYEKL. The CDR3 spans 15 residues.

The chain uses TRBV2 and TRBJ2-5; D is unresolved. Germline assignment: CDR1 SNHLY and CDR2 FYNNEI. This CDR3 is 13 amino acids long. Trimming removed 3 bases at V and 1 base at J, with 6 bases between. The CDR3, as DNA: TGTGCCAGCAGTGATAACAGCCAAGAGACCCAGTACTTC. This translates into CASSDNSQETQYF. Full variable domain (remainder filled in from reference TRBV2 and TRBJ2-5): EPEVTQTPSHQVTQMGQEVILRCVPISNHLYFYWYRQILGQKVEFLVSFYNNEISEKSEIFDDQFSVERPDGSNFTLKIRSTKLEDSAMYFCASSDNSQETQYFGPGTRLLVL.

The chain is built from TRBV6-6 and TRBJ1-1; D might be TRBD1 (5 bases). The CDR3 has 14 residues. The V gene's germline CDR1 is MNHNY and CDR2 SVGAGI (reference sequence). With 5 bases removed from V and 8 bases from J, the gap between germline ends came to 18 bases. The DNA of the CDR3 is TGTGCCAGCAGTCCCGGGACTGTTAGCCGCGAAGCTTTCTTT. Translation gives CASSPGTVSREAFF.